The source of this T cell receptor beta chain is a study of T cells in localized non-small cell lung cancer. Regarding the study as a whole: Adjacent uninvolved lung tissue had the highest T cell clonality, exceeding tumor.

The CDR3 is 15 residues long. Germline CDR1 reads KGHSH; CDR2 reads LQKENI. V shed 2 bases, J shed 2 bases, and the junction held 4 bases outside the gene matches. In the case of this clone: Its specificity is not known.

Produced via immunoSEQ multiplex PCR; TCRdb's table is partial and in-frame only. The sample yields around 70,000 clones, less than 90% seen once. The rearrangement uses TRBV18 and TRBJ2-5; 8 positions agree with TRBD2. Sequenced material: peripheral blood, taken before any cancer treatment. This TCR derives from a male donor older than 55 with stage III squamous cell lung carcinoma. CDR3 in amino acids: CASSPTSGAQETQYF. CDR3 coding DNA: TGTGCCAGCTCACCAACTAGCGGAGCACAAGAGACCCAGTACTTC. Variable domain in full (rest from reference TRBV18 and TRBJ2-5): NAGVMQNPRHLVRRRGQEARLRCSPMKGHSHVYWYRQLPEEGLKFMVYLQKENIIDESGMPKERFSAEFPKEGPSILRIQQVVRGDSAAYFCASSPTSGAQETQYFGPGTRLLVL.